The clone carrying this T cell receptor (beta chain) occurred a few times. As yet, its antigen is unknown. CDR3 length: 17 residues. Germline values: CDR1 KGHSH, CDR2 LQKENI. J lost 4 bases, V lost 1 base, and 2 bases had no gene match. TCR cDNA, made by 5'RACE template switching, carried an added universal primer site and UMIs. From the 5' RACE reads, TCRdb called clonotypes with MiXCR, one entry per CDR3 protein. The repertoire holds 350,000 to 550,000 distinct CDR3 sequences, with roughly a sixth as singletons. The data belong to a study of T cells after yellow fever vaccination. The study's findings and limits: Overlap between CD4 and CD8 compartments was detected for a small share of clonotypes. In FACS-sorted repertoires, abundant clonotypes from the bulk population could appear as contaminants.

The chain has TRBV18 and TRBJ2-3; TRBD2 matches 16 bases. This receptor was taken from a man aged 18 to 35 who received the YFV17D yellow fever vaccine. Sequencing was performed on PBMCs, taken before the yellow fever booster vaccination. CDR3 protein: CASSPQGLAGGPDTQYF. The DNA for the CDR3 is TGTGCCAGCTCACCACAGGGACTAGCGGGGGGGCCAGATACGCAGTATTTT.